The TCR beta chain described here comes from a study of blood T cell repertoires in COVID-19. In the study overall: COVID-19 samples collected from the United States, Italy and Spain covered acute and convalescent phases.

As processed by the authors: Counts of nucleated cells, estimated from reference gene primer amplification, were obtained. Repertoires were generated with immunoSEQ multiplex PCR, while TCRdb's copy carries only in-frame clones and drops some. The DNA was the basis for D and trimming; V, J and clone size are from that table. This table holds over 100,000 clones, approximately 86% found once. This CDR3 spans 13 amino acids. V lost 3 bases and J 6 bases, leaving 9 bases between the germline ends. Germline values: CDR1 MNHNS, CDR2 SASEGT. The sequenced sample was peripheral blood. This chain uses TRBV6-1 with TRBJ1-3; a weak D match, TRBD1 (6 bases). The receptor was derived from a man in his forties or fifties with acute or convalescent COVID-19. The CDR3 DNA follows: TGTGCCAGCAGTGAGAGGGGGAAAAACACCATATATTTT. It is translated as CASSERGKNTIYF.